This T cell receptor beta chain was captured in a study of control samples from healthy donors and cancer patients. The CDR3 covers 14 residues. CDR1 SGHDN and CDR2 FVKESK come from the germline V gene. The V end was cut by 3 bases, the J end by 2 bases, with 8 bases between. Measured with immunoSEQ multiplex PCR; TCRdb has only the in-frame clones, and not every one. Seen here are about 130,000 clones, approximately 90% observed once, and the top ten hold approximately 2.7%. The chain employs TRBV14 and TRBJ1-3, with D possibly matching TRBD1 (5 bases). Sequencing input: blood. The TCR originated in a man aged 18 to 35 in good health. The CDR3 coding sequence is TGTGCCAGCAGCCATCGAGGGGCTGGAAACACCATATATTTT. Translating gives CASSHRGAGNTIYF.